This T cell receptor beta chain was profiled in a study of blood T cell repertoires in COVID-19 (dated by TCRdb to about 2020). Background for the entire study: The collaborator samples originated in the United States, Italy and Spain and spanned the acute and convalescent phases of COVID-19. The repertoires were released in a freely available public database meant as a resource for research on the immune response to SARS-CoV-2. Deeply sampled blood TCRbeta repertoires from subjects exposed to, actively infected with, or recovered from COVID-19 were included in the dataset. Samples came from the ongoing ImmuneRACE study (first 160 participants) plus 1,254 subjects from 6 global collaborators. A de-identified subject ID, COVID-19 status, age in years and sex were almost always included in the sample metadata. The material from the prospective study consisted of cDNA or gDNA derived from T cells, B-cell-depleted T cells, or PBMCs. Where available, HLA class I and class II types were obtained from metadata supplied by the sample provider rather than from assay-based typing.

Concerning this clone: What antigen it recognizes has not been identified. The input lacks base qualities; no much larger clone sits a single base away.

The immunoSEQ Assay, a bias-controlled multiplex PCR, was used to amplify TCRbeta CDR3 regions from genomic DNA. Under the source paper's analysis protocol: The number of nucleated cells in each sample was estimated from the amplification of reference gene primers within the assay. To quantify the absolute abundance of each unique TCRbeta CDR3 rearrangement, sequence reads were collapsed and filtered. Productive Simpson clonality was computed per sample as the square root of Simpson's diversity index over productive rearrangements. The table was pulled from immuneACCESS by TCRdb, which kept in-frame rearrangements only. Such tables lose some clones; where checked, under half of the loss comes from unresolved V genes, and the rest has no known cause. That table furnishes V, J and clone size, whereas the DNA furnished D and trimming. The sample profile shows some 85,000 clones; more than 65% of them were found once. The top ten clones comprise about 20% of the sample.

CDR1 MNHEY and CDR2 SVGEGT were looked up in the germline V gene. The germline V end is reduced by 4 bases and the J end by 0 bases; junction bases left unmatched: 3. Spanning cysteine to phenylalanine, the CDR3 consists of 15 amino acids. Just the 45-base CDR3 DNA is kept, in frame starting at base 1. The collaborating institutions used their own protocols to collect whole blood in K2EDTA tubes. For TCRbeta analysis, collaborators shipped samples in one of three forms: frozen whole blood, isolated PBMCs, or DNA extracted from either of those sample types. What the study reported, not specific to this receptor: Clinical and demographic metadata were provided uncurated, with the amount varying by source and participant.

The sample consisted of peripheral blood. The rearrangement joined TRBV6-2 or TRBV6-3 to TRBJ2-7; 10 junctional bases match TRBD2. The clonotype was recovered from an elderly woman with active or convalescent COVID-19. The DNA sequence follows: TGTGCCAGCAGTTGGAGCGGGGGGGACTCCTACGAGCAGTACTTC. This sequence encodes CASSWSGGDSYEQYF.